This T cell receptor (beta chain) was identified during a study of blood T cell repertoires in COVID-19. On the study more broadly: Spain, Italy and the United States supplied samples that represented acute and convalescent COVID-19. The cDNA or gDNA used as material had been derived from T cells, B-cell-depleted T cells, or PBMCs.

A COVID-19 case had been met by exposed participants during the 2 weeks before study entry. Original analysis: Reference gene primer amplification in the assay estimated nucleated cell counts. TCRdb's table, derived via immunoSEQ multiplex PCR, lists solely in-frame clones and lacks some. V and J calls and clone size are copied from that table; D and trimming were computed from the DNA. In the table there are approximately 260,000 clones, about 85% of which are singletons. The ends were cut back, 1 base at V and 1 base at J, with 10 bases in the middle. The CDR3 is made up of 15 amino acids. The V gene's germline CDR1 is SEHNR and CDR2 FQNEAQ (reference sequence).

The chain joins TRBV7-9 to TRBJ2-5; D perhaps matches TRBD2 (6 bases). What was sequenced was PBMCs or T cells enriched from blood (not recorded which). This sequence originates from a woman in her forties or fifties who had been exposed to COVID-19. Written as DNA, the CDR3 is TGTGCCAGCAGCTTAGTCGGAGGGATCCAAGAGACCCAGTACTTC. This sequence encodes CASSLVGGIQETQYF.